Sequencing of this T cell receptor (beta chain) was carried out in a study of blood T cell repertoires in COVID-19. In the study overall: Collection of acute and convalescent COVID-19 samples took place in the United States, Italy and Spain.

V dropped 2 bases and J dropped 8; count of bases not matched to a gene: 6. Germline lookup yields CDR1 MNHEY and CDR2 SVGAGI. The CDR3 is made up of 14 amino acids. The protocol was immunoSEQ multiplex PCR, while the TCRdb copy is restricted to in-frame clones and leaves out a portion. Here the sample spans approximately 42,000 clones, 76% being singletons. Sequenced input: peripheral blood. This clonotype originated in a man older than 75 with acute or convalescent COVID-19. The chain joins TRBV6-5 to TRBJ1-1, with 9 nucleotides matching TRBD1. The CDR3 nucleotides are TGTGCCAGCAGTTACACCGGACAGGGGCGAGAAGCTTTCTTT. It encodes CASSYTGQGREAFF.